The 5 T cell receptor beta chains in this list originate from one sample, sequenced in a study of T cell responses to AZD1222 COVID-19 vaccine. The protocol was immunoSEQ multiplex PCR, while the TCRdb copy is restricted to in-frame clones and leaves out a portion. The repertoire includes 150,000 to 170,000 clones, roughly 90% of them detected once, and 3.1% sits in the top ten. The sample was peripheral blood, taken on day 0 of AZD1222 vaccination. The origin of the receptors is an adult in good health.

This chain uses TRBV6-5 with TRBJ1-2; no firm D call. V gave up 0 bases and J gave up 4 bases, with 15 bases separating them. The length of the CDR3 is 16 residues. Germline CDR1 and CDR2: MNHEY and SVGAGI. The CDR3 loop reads CASSYSSGERGYGYTF. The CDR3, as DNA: TGTGCCAGCAGTTACTCGAGTGGCGAACGGGGCTATGGCTACACCTTC.

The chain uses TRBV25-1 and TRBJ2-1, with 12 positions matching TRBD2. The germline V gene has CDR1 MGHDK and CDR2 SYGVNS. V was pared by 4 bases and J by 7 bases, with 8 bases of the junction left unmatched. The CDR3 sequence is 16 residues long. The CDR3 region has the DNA TGTGCCAGCAGTGGCCACCTAGCGGGGGGGCGGAATGAGCAGTTCTTC. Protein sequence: CASSGHLAGGRNEQFF. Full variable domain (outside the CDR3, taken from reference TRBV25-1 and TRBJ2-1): EADIYQTPRYLVIGTGKKITLECSQTMGHDKMYWYQQDPGMELHLIHYSYGVNSTEKGDLSSESTVSRIRTEHFPLTLESARPSHTSQYLCASSGHLAGGRNEQFFGPGTRLTVL.

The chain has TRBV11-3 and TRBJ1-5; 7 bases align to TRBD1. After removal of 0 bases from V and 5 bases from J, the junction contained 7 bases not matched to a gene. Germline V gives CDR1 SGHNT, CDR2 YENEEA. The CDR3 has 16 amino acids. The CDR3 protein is CASSLDPTGVDQPQHF. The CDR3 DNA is TGTGCCAGCAGCTTAGATCCTACAGGGGTTGATCAGCCCCAGCATTTT.

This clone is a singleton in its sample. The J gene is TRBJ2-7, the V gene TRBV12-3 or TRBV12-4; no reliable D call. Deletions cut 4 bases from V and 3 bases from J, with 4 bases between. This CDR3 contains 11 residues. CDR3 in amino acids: CASSSGYEQYF. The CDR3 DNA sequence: TGTGCCAGCAGTTCAGGCTACGAGCAGTACTTC.

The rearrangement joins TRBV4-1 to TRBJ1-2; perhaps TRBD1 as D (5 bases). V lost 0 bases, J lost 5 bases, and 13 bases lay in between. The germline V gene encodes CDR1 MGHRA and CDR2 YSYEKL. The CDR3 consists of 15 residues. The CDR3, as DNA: TGCGCCAGCAGCCAAGACCGTCGGGGGGTTTATGGCTACACCTTC. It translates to CASSQDRRGVYGYTF.